The 20 T cell receptor beta chains presented below share a single source sample, sequenced in a study of human T cells and chemical hapten exposure. Time point denoted: patch test 3, about 24 weeks after DPC sensitization. Treatment: therapeutic diphenylcyclopropenone sensitization with weekly scalp DPC. Total RNA was isolated from unfractionated whole blood. TCRdb ran MiXCR on the RACE reads and lists one entry per CDR3 protein. Among roughly 40,000 distinct CDR3 sequences listed, about 12% were seen once. This specimen consisted of whole blood, obtained in connection with sensitization to the hapten diphenylcyclopropenone (DPC). The receptors come from a woman between 35 and 50 years old with alopecia areata. Some clones in this sample may be carry-over from other donors' samples.

This clonotype appeared once. This rearrangement joins TRBV28 to TRBJ2-2; D is perhaps TRBD1 (6 bases). Germline lookup yields CDR1 MDHEN and CDR2 SYDVKM. The length of the CDR3 is 15 residues. The V end lost 6 bases, the J end lost 3 bases, and 14 bases lay between the germline ends. DNA of the CDR3: TGTGCCAGCAGGCTCAGACAGGAATACACCGGGGAGCTGTTTTTT. This translates into CASRLRQEYTGELFF. The variable domain in full, with the rest retrieved from reference TRBV28 and TRBJ2-2, is DVKVTQSSRYLVKRTGEKVFLECVQDMDHENMFWYRQDPGLGLRLIYFSYDVKMKEKGDIPEGYSVSREKKERFSLILESASTNQTSMYLCASRLRQEYTGELFFGEGSRLTVL.

This rearrangement joins TRBV9 to TRBJ2-1; 8 positions match TRBD1. CDR1 is SGDLS and CDR2 is YYNGEE in the germline V gene. The CDR3 covers 14 residues. J lost 3 bases, V lost 3 bases, and 2 bases had no gene match. CDR3 residues: CASSAGGGYNEQFF. The CDR3 bases are TGTGCCAGCAGCGCAGGGGGCGGCTACAATGAGCAGTTCTTC.

The table lists this clonotype with many counts. The V call is TRBV25-1, the J call TRBJ2-1, with TRBD2 matching 8 bases. The V and J ends lost 2 bases and 2 bases, in that order; junction bases with no gene match: 2. The CDR3 is 15 residues long. Germline V CDR1 and CDR2: MGHDK, SYGVNS. DNA for the CDR3: TGTGCCAGCAGTGAACTGCGGGGGGCCTACAATGAGCAGTTCTTC. This encodes CASSELRGAYNEQFF.

This clonotype has a count of ten or more. The chain couples TRBV28 to TRBJ1-6, with no clear D. CDR3 size: 11 residues. V shed 7 bases and J shed 11 bases, with 9 bases lying between them. The V gene's germline CDR1 is MDHEN and CDR2 SYDVKM. The CDR3 loop is CASKSQTPLHF. CDR3 DNA sequence: TGTGCCAGCAAGAGTCAAACACCCCTCCACTTT. The variable domain in full, with the rest retrieved from reference TRBV28 and TRBJ1-6, is DVKVTQSSRYLVKRTGEKVFLECVQDMDHENMFWYRQDPGLGLRLIYFSYDVKMKEKGDIPEGYSVSREKKERFSLILESASTNQTSMYLCASKSQTPLHFGNGTRLTVT.

This clonotype was counted a few times. The V and J genes are TRBV4-1 and TRBJ1-2; D ambiguous. CDR3 length equals 16 residues. The germline V gene encodes CDR1 MGHRA and CDR2 YSYEKL. Trimming pared 3 bases from V and 6 bases from J, leaving 20 bases between. CDR3 sequence reads: CASSQAGGGNQHGYTF. The CDR3 coding sequence is TGCGCCAGCAGCCAGGCCGGAGGAGGGAACCAGCATGGCTACACCTTC.

The chain is built from TRBV29-1 and TRBJ2-2; 10 nucleotides agree with TRBD1. CDR1 and CDR2 (germline): SQVTM, ANQGSEA. This CDR3 is 15 amino acids long. Trimming took 6 bases from V and 4 from J; bases not matched to a gene: 8. CDR3 bases: TGCAGCGTCCCTCGGGGACAGGGGATCACCGGGGAGCTGTTTTTT. It codes for CSVPRGQGITGELFF.

This chain joins TRBV12-3 or TRBV12-4 and TRBJ2-2; D may be TRBD1 or TRBD2 (5 bases each). This CDR3 comprises 14 residues. V was cut by 4 bases and J by 3 bases, with 9 bases left in between. The CDR3 sequence: CASSSGGYTGELFF. The CDR3 DNA sequence: TGTGCCAGCAGTTCTGGGGGATACACCGGGGAGCTGTTTTTT.

This clonotype was detected ten times or more. The J gene is TRBJ2-2, the V gene TRBV11-2, with 9 bases matching TRBD1. The germline V gene has CDR1 SGHAT and CDR2 FQNNGV. Unmatched junction bases numbered 2, after V lost 5 bases and J lost 1 base. CDR3 length equals 15 residues. CDR3 DNA sequence: TGTGCCAGCAGCCGGACAGGGGAGAACACCGGGGAGCTGTTTTTT. It yields the protein CASSRTGENTGELFF.

This chain uses TRBV6-2 or TRBV6-3 with TRBJ2-5; no clear D. This CDR3 is built from 13 residues. Germline CDR1 is MNHEY and CDR2 is SVGEGT. Trimming took 5 bases from V and 5 from J, leaving 12 bases between them. The CDR3 loop is CASSKGRRETQYF. The CDR3 nucleotides read TGTGCCAGCAGTAAAGGGCGTCGCGAGACCCAGTACTTC.

This clonotype was recorded many times. The chain combines TRBV11-3 with TRBJ1-6, with 9 bases identical to TRBD1. V dropped 5 bases and J dropped 7; count of bases not matched to a gene: 9. CDR1 SGHNT and CDR2 YENEEA come from the germline V gene. The CDR3 is 16 amino acids. The CDR3 DNA is TGTGCCAGCAGCCGATTTACAGGGGGCATGAATTCACCCCTCCACTTT. It encodes CASSRFTGGMNSPLHF.

The V gene is TRBV9, the J gene TRBJ1-3; possible D gene TRBD1, 5 bases. The CDR3 runs to 14 residues. With 3 bases removed from V and 2 bases from J, the gap between germline ends came to 9 bases. In germline, CDR1 is SGDLS, CDR2 YYNGEE. In DNA form, the CDR3 reads TGTGCCAGCAGCGGCGGGACGGCTGGAAACACCATATATTTT. Protein: CASSGGTAGNTIYF.

This clonotype occurred a few times. This rearrangement joins TRBV4-1 to TRBJ2-7; 8 bases are shared with TRBD1. The CDR3 length is 16 residues. V trimming: 3 bases; J trimming: 2 bases; junction bases outside the gene matches: 9. Per the germline V gene, CDR1 is MGHRA and CDR2 is YSYEKL. CDR3 DNA: TGCGCCAGCAGCCACACTCCGACAGGGGCCCCCTACGAGCAGTACTTC. Translation: CASSHTPTGAPYEQYF.

This clonotype was counted at least ten times. The chain joins TRBV27 to TRBJ1-4; D unresolved. Germline assignment: CDR1 MNHEY and CDR2 SMNVEV (reference sequence). The CDR3 covers 14 residues. Trimming removed 6 bases at V and 4 bases at J, with 12 bases between. The CDR3 loop is CASRRSRSNEKLFF. For the CDR3, the DNA is TGTGCCAGCAGGAGATCGCGGAGTAATGAAAAACTGTTTTTT.

The V gene is TRBV29-1, the J gene TRBJ2-5, with 10 bases lining up with TRBD1. Germline-derived CDR1 and CDR2 are SQVTM and ANQGSEA. J lost 5 bases, V lost 1 base, and 4 bases had no gene match. This CDR3 has 14 residues. The CDR3 loop is CSVEGQGAVETQYF. CDR3 in DNA: TGCAGCGTTGAAGGACAGGGGGCAGTGGAGACCCAGTACTTC.

V gene TRBV5-1 combines with J gene TRBJ1-5; possibly TRBD1 for D (6 bases). In germline, CDR1 is SGHRS, CDR2 YFSETQ. Trimming removed 4 bases from V and 4 bases from J, with 12 bases in between. The CDR3 spans 14 residues. CDR3 in amino acids: CASSIQGENQPQHF. DNA of the CDR3: TGCGCCAGCAGCATACAGGGTGAAAATCAGCCCCAGCATTTT.

A remark on this clonotype: Germline and junction disagree at one end, which may indicate a read error. The V and J genes are TRBV9 and TRBJ1-3; no definite D call. CDR1 is SGDLS, CDR2 YYNGEE, per germline. CDR3 size: 15 residues. The CDR3 loop is CTSSVARPGLGTIYF. The CDR3 bases are TGTACCAGCAGCGTAGCTAGACCGGGCCTTGGGACCATATATTTT.

This chain links TRBV28 with TRBJ2-2; no definite D call. CDR1 is MDHEN, CDR2 SYDVKM, per germline. The CDR3 contains 15 residues. V was trimmed by 5 bases and J by 8 bases, leaving 18 bases between them. In DNA form, the CDR3 reads TGTGCCAGCAGTCCCCCGGGCAGCGCTGCAGGGGAGCTGTTTTTT. Encoded protein: CASSPPGSAAGELFF.

This chain uses TRBV7-9 with TRBJ2-5; D gene ambiguous. The CDR3 length is 13 residues. Germline V gene data show CDR1 as SEHNR and CDR2 as FQNEAQ (reference sequence). Trimming shortened V by 5 bases and J by 3 bases, and 10 bases separated the two germline ends. The CDR3: CASSLDLKETQYF. The CDR3, as DNA: TGTGCCAGCAGCCTGGATCTTAAAGAGACCCAGTACTTC.

This clonotype appeared a few times. CDR3 amino acids: CASSPSDYEQYF. CDR3 in DNA: TGTGCCAGCAGTCCCTCGGACTACGAGCAGTACTTC. The chain joins TRBV28 to TRBJ2-7; D ambiguous. CDR1 MDHEN and CDR2 SYDVKM come from the germline V gene. Trimming took 5 bases from V and 3 from J, leaving 8 bases between them. The CDR3 has 12 amino acids.

This clonotype was recorded a few times. This chain connects TRBV7-9 to TRBJ2-2, with D hard to call. Germline assignment: CDR1 SEHNR and CDR2 FQNEAQ (reference sequence). This CDR3 comprises 14 residues. Trimming cost V 5 bases and J 5 bases, with 12 bases left between them. As DNA, the CDR3 is TGTGCCAGCAGCCCTCGTCTGGGGACCGGGGAGCTGTTTTTT. It encodes CASSPRLGTGELFF.